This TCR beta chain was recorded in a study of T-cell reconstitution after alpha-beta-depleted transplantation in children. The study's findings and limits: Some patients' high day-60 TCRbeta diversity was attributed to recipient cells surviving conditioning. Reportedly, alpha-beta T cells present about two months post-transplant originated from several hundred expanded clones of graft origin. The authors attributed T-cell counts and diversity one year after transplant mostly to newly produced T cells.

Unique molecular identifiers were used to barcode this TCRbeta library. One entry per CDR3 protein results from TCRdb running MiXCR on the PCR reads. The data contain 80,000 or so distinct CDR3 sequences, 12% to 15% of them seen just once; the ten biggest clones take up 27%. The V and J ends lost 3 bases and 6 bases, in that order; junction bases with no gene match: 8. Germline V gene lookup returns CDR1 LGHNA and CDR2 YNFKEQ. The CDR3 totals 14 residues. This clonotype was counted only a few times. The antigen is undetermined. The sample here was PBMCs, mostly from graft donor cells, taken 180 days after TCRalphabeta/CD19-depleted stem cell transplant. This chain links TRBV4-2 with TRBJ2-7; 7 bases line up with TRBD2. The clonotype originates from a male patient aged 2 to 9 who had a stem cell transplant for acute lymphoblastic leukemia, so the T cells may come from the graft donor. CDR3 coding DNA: TGTGCCAGCAGCCAGGACTTGGGGAGGGGCGAGCAGTACTTC. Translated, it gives CASSQDLGRGEQYF.